Each of the 28 T cell receptor beta chains below was sequenced from the same sample in a study of blood T cell repertoires in COVID-19 (dated by TCRdb to 2018 to 2020). Libraries were constructed by the immunoSEQ multiplex PCR assay. TCRdb mirrors the immuneACCESS table, restricted to in-frame sequences. Some clones are absent from its copies; in checked studies, under half trace to an unresolved V gene, and the reason for the others is unknown. This sample gives approximately 300,000 clones in total; about 85% of them show up just once. Under 2% of the sample belongs to the ten largest clones. The sample was PBMCs or T cells enriched from blood (not recorded which). These TCRs come from a woman in her twenties or thirties who had been exposed to COVID-19.

The chain joins TRBV29-1 to TRBJ2-6; 10 bases agree with TRBD1. CDR3 length: 18 amino acids. Germline loops: CDR1 SQVTM, CDR2 ANQGSEA. V was pared by 5 bases and J by 0 bases, with 10 bases of the junction left unmatched. The CDR3 is CSVTIRGQGSSGANVLTF. The DNA for the CDR3 is TGCAGCGTTACGATTAGGGGACAGGGGTCCTCTGGGGCCAACGTCCTGACTTTC.

The rearrangement joins TRBV4-3 to TRBJ2-7; 8 bases fit TRBD2. Germline V lookup: CDR1 LGHNA, CDR2 YSLEER. Losses at the gene ends were 6 bases for V and 3 bases for J; bases not matched to a gene: 10. The CDR3 runs 15 residues. The DNA for the CDR3 is TGCGCCAGCAGTGTGAGATCAGGGACTAGCTACGAGCAGTACTTC. This encodes CASSVRSGTSYEQYF.

J is TRBJ1-1 and V is TRBV12-3 or TRBV12-4; possibly TRBD1 for D (6 bases). Trimming stripped 5 bases from V and 7 bases from J, with 14 bases between. The CDR3 contains 13 residues. The CDR3 DNA reads as TGTGCCAGCAGTCCCTCTACGACAGGTGAAGCTTTCTTT. The encoded protein is CASSPSTTGEAFF.

The chain has TRBV7-9 and TRBJ1-1, with 8 bases that match TRBD1. Germline CDR1 and CDR2: SEHNR and FQNEAQ (reference sequence). There are 17 residues in the CDR3. J was trimmed by 2 bases and V by 3 bases; bases with no gene match: 11. The CDR3 DNA follows: TGTGCCAGCAGCTTGTCCCAGGGGGCGAATACAAACACTGAAGCTTTCTTT. Amino acid sequence: CASSLSQGANTNTEAFF.

Comment on this clone: At one boundary the junction diverges from the germline segment, which might be a read error. The CDR3 bases are TGTGCCAGCAATTACCAGGGGGCGGTCGGCTACACCTTC. Its translation is CASNYQGAVGYTF. The chain recombines TRBV6-2 or TRBV6-3 with TRBJ1-2; 8 bases align to TRBD1. The CDR3 spans 13 residues. Germline values: CDR1 MNHEY, CDR2 SVGEGT.

CDR3 bases: TGCGCCAGCGAACTTAGCGGGGTCACAGATACGCAGTATTTT. Translated: CASELSGVTDTQYF. This rearrangement joins TRBV5-1 to TRBJ2-3; 8 bases are a match to TRBD2. Germline lookup yields CDR1 SGHRS and CDR2 YFSETQ. The CDR3 contains 14 residues. With 7 bases clipped from V and 2 bases from J, the junction kept 6 bases outside the gene matches. The full variable domain, completed using reference TRBV5-1 and TRBJ2-3, is KAGVTQTPRYLIKTRGQQVTLSCSPISGHRSVSWYQQTPGQGLQFLFEYFSETQRNKGNFPGRFSGRQFSNSRSEMNVSTLELGDSALYLCASELSGVTDTQYFGPGTRLTVL.

This rearrangement joins TRBV18 to TRBJ1-3, with 8 bases aligning to TRBD1. V lost 6 bases, J lost 2 bases, and 9 bases stayed unmatched. Germline lookup yields CDR1 KGHSH and CDR2 LQKENI. The CDR3 consists of 16 residues. CDR3 region: CASSPRQGRTGNTIYF. Here the CDR3 DNA reads TGTGCCAGCTCCCCAAGACAGGGGAGGACTGGAAACACCATATATTTT.

The sample holds a few counts of this clone. The V and J genes are TRBV29-1 and TRBJ1-2, with TRBD1 matching 7 bases. This CDR3 spans 15 amino acids. Trimming took 0 bases from V and 5 from J; bases not matched to a gene: 9. The V gene's germline CDR1 is SQVTM and CDR2 ANQGSEA. This chain's CDR3 is CSVEDWDRDLYGYTF. Written as DNA, the CDR3 is TGCAGCGTTGAAGATTGGGACAGAGATTTATATGGCTACACCTTC.

In its sample, this clone was seen a few times. V is TRBV30 and J is TRBJ1-5, with 8 bases fitting TRBD1. Unmatched junction bases numbered 5, after V lost 5 bases and J lost 5 bases. This CDR3 is built from 13 residues. Germline V lookup: CDR1 GTSNPN, CDR2 SVGIG (reference sequence). The CDR3 reads CAWGSTGDQPQHF. The CDR3 nucleotides are TGTGCCTGGGGTTCGACAGGGGATCAGCCCCAGCATTTT.

This clone was detected only a few times. This chain links TRBV19 with TRBJ1-5, with 7 bases lining up with TRBD1. CDR3 size: 14 residues. Germline assignment: CDR1 LNHDA and CDR2 SQIVND (reference sequence). V was pared by 7 bases and J by 7 bases, with 10 bases of the junction left unmatched. The CDR3 nucleotides are TGTGCCAGTACCATAGGAGGGGGCGGACAGCCCCAGCATTTT. The encoded protein is CASTIGGGGQPQHF.

On this clone itself: This CDR3 is also generated by other DNA sequences in the sample. The CDR3 DNA follows: TGTGCCAGCAGTTTAGGGCAGACGAACACTGAAGCTTTCTTT. Translating gives CASSLGQTNTEAFF. The rearrangement joins TRBV28 to TRBJ1-1; unclear D gene. This CDR3 is 14 amino acids long. Trimming pared 2 bases from V and 1 base from J, leaving 8 bases between. Germline V gene sequence: CDR1 MDHEN, CDR2 SYDVKM.

V gene TRBV5-1 combines with J gene TRBJ2-7; D possibly corresponds to TRBD1 (6 bases). Germline assignment: CDR1 SGHRS and CDR2 YFSETQ. V was clipped by 0 bases and J by 11 bases, with 9 bases between them. This CDR3 comprises 11 residues. In DNA, the CDR3 is TGCGCCAGCAGCTTGGAGGGGGTGGAGTACTTC. It translates to CASSLEGVEYF.

This rearrangement joins TRBV4-2 to TRBJ1-6, with 10 positions matching TRBD1. CDR1 is LGHNA, CDR2 YNFKEQ, per germline. The CDR3 consists of 16 residues. V was clipped by 4 bases and J by 7 bases; unmatched bases: 7. CDR3 in amino acids: CASSPRKTGGNSPLHF. DNA for the CDR3: TGTGCCAGCAGCCCCCGAAAGACAGGGGGCAATTCACCCCTCCACTTT.

The V call is TRBV7-3, the J call TRBJ2-1; 7 bases line up with TRBD2. V was clipped by 2 bases and J by 8 bases; unmatched bases: 6. CDR1 and CDR2 from the germline V gene are SGHTA and FQGTGA. The CDR3 loop spans 14 amino acids. CDR3 protein: CASSLGGVSHEQFF. CDR3 coding DNA: TGTGCCAGCAGCTTAGGGGGGGTGAGCCATGAGCAGTTCTTC.

The genes are TRBV9 and TRBJ1-3; no clear D. Trimming took off 0 bases at V and 0 bases at J, with 19 bases between the two ends. The CDR3 loop spans 19 amino acids. In germline, CDR1 is SGDLS, CDR2 YYNGEE. The CDR3 sequence: CASSVGYRENYLSGNTIYF. The CDR3 DNA reads as TGTGCCAGCAGCGTAGGTTATCGGGAGAATTATCTCTCTGGAAACACCATATATTTT. Full variable domain (rest looked up from reference TRBV9 and TRBJ1-3): DSGVTQTPKHLITATGQRVTLRCSPRSGDLSVYWYQQSLDQGLQFLIQYYNGEERAKGNILERFSAQQFPDLHSELNLSSLELGDSALYFCASSVGYRENYLSGNTIYFGEGSWLTVV.

This clone was detected ten times or more. V usage is TRBV7-2 and J usage is TRBJ1-1; TRBD1 matches at 8 bases. J gave up 3 bases and V 3 bases, and 6 bases lay outside the gene matches. Germline CDR1 reads SGHTA; CDR2 reads FQGNSA. This CDR3 comprises 15 residues. CDR3 DNA: TGTGCCAGCAGCTTGGGACAGGCTTGGGACACTGAAGCTTTCTTT. As protein: CASSLGQAWDTEAFF. Looking up the rest from reference TRBV7-2 and TRBJ1-1 gives the full variable domain: GAGVSQSPSNKVTEKGKDVELRCDPISGHTALYWYRQSLGQGLEFLIYFQGNSAPDKSGLPSDRFSAERTGGSVSTLTIQRTQQEDSAVYLCASSLGQAWDTEAFFGQGTRLTVV.

This clone showed up just once. V usage is TRBV6-6 and J usage is TRBJ2-5; no clear D. V lost 5 bases to trimming and J lost 3 bases, with 7 bases between them. Germline V gene data show CDR1 as MNHNY and CDR2 as SVGAGI (reference sequence). The CDR3 extends over 12 amino acids. This chain's CDR3 is CASSKPEETQYF. CDR3 bases: TGTGCCAGCAGTAAACCAGAAGAGACCCAGTACTTC.

About this clone itself: The same CDR3 is also encoded by other DNA sequences in this sample. The chain couples TRBV28 to TRBJ1-1; 9 bases are a match to TRBD1. The CDR3 loop spans 14 amino acids. Germline V CDR1 and CDR2: MDHEN, SYDVKM. Losses at the gene ends were 3 bases for V and 1 base for J; bases not matched to a gene: 0. CDR3 protein: CASSLTGGNTEAFF. The CDR3, as DNA: TGTGCCAGCAGTTTGACAGGGGGGAACACTGAAGCTTTCTTT. Variable domain in full (rest from reference TRBV28 and TRBJ1-1): DVKVTQSSRYLVKRTGEKVFLECVQDMDHENMFWYRQDPGLGLRLIYFSYDVKMKEKGDIPEGYSVSREKKERFSLILESASTNQTSMYLCASSLTGGNTEAFFGQGTRLTVV.

The V gene is TRBV19, the J gene TRBJ1-5, with 7 bases identical to TRBD1. The length of the CDR3 is 19 residues. V trimming: 4 bases; J trimming: 0 bases; junction bases outside the gene matches: 15. Germline V gene lookup returns CDR1 LNHDA and CDR2 SQIVND (reference sequence). CDR3 amino acids: CASSSNNRGARTSNQPQHF. DNA of the CDR3: TGTGCCAGTAGTAGTAATAACAGGGGTGCTAGGACTAGCAATCAGCCCCAGCATTTT.

The V gene is TRBV2, the J gene TRBJ2-3; 9 positions agree with TRBD2. J gave up 2 bases and V 0 bases, and 3 bases lay outside the gene matches. The CDR3 contains 16 residues. CDR1 is SNHLY and CDR2 is FYNNEI in the germline V gene. CDR3 coding DNA: TGTGCCAGCAGTGAAGCTAGCGGGGGATTCACAGATACGCAGTATTTT. Translating gives CASSEASGGFTDTQYF.

This chain joins TRBV19 and TRBJ2-5; possible D gene TRBD1, 6 bases. The V gene's germline CDR1 is LNHDA and CDR2 SQIVND (reference sequence). V dropped 7 bases and J dropped 5 bases, with 11 bases sitting between them. The CDR3 extends over 12 amino acids. CDR3 in amino acids: CASKPQGETQYF. The CDR3 DNA follows: TGTGCCAGTAAGCCCCAGGGGGAGACCCAGTACTTC. Complete variable domain (other parts from reference TRBV19 and TRBJ2-5): DGGITQSPKYLFRKEGQNVTLSCEQNLNHDAMYWYRQDPGQGLRLIYYSQIVNDFQKGDIAEGYSVSREKKESFPLTVTSAQKNPTAFYLCASKPQGETQYFGPGTRLLVL.

In its sample, this clone was seen once. The rearrangement uses TRBV15 and TRBJ2-7; D remains unclear. V shed 0 bases and J shed 3 bases, with 15 bases lying between them. The CDR3 totals 16 residues. The germline V gene has CDR1 LNHNV and CDR2 YYDKDF (reference sequence). The chain's CDR3 is CATSRDLRQANYEQYF. DNA for the CDR3: TGTGCCACCAGCAGAGATCTTCGCCAGGCTAACTACGAGCAGTACTTC.

The J gene is TRBJ2-3, the V gene TRBV24-1; no clear D gene. This CDR3 comprises 14 residues. Germline CDR1 KGHDR, CDR2 SFDVKD. V shed 7 bases and J shed 0 bases, with 10 bases lying between them. The CDR3 loop reads CATSPSGSTDTQYF. The DNA of the CDR3 is TGTGCCACCAGCCCTAGTGGGAGCACAGATACGCAGTATTTT.

The chain couples TRBV7-4 to TRBJ2-1, with 8 bases aligning to TRBD2. V dropped 5 bases and J dropped 7; count of bases not matched to a gene: 13. Per germline, CDR1 SGHVT and CDR2 SQSDAQ. CDR3 length: 16 amino acids. DNA of the CDR3: TGTGCCAGCAGCGCAGCGGTCGGGGGGGCAAAGAATGAGCAGTTCTTC. This codes for CASSAAVGGAKNEQFF.

This clone was observed a handful of times. V usage is TRBV19 and J usage is TRBJ1-2, with TRBD1 identical over 7 bases. This CDR3 has 13 residues. Trimming cost V 10 bases and J 6 bases; bases outside gene matches: 11. Germline loops: CDR1 LNHDA, CDR2 SQIVND (reference sequence). The CDR3 loop reads CATDTGAHDGYTF. The DNA for the CDR3 is TGTGCCACCGACACAGGGGCCCACGATGGCTACACCTTC.

This chain connects TRBV27 to TRBJ1-1; 9 bases are shared with TRBD1. The V and J ends lost 10 bases and 7 bases, in that order; junction bases with no gene match: 13. There are 14 residues in the CDR3. The germline CDR1 and CDR2 sequences are MNHEY and SMNVEV (reference sequence). CDR3 loop: CATKLGTGFDEAFF. The CDR3 region has the DNA TGTGCCACCAAGTTGGGGACAGGGTTTGATGAAGCTTTCTTT.

In its sample, this clone was seen once. The chain links TRBV5-1 to TRBJ1-1; 8 bases agree with TRBD1. Germline-derived CDR1 and CDR2 are SGHRS and YFSETQ. This CDR3 is built from 14 residues. V lost 2 bases, J lost 7 bases, and 7 bases stayed unmatched. CDR3 in amino acids: CASSFLAGGIEAFF. The CDR3 DNA sequence: TGCGCCAGCAGCTTTTTGGCAGGGGGCATTGAAGCTTTCTTT.

This rearrangement joins TRBV9 to TRBJ2-5, with unresolved D. CDR1 is SGDLS, CDR2 YYNGEE, per germline. The V and J ends lost 1 base and 0 bases respectively, with 10 bases between them. This CDR3 comprises 15 residues. In DNA form, the CDR3 reads TGTGCCAGCAGCGTATCCCAGAATTACCAAGAGACCCAGTACTTC. Its translation is CASSVSQNYQETQYF. The complete variable domain, with remaining parts taken from reference TRBV9 and TRBJ2-5, reads DSGVTQTPKHLITATGQRVTLRCSPRSGDLSVYWYQQSLDQGLQFLIQYYNGEERAKGNILERFSAQQFPDLHSELNLSSLELGDSALYFCASSVSQNYQETQYFGPGTRLLVL.